These 5 T cell receptor beta chains share one sample of origin, sequenced in a study of T cell changes during pregnancy in multiple sclerosis. Method: immunoSEQ multiplex PCR; TCRdb's copy keeps in-frame clones and lacks some. The repertoire has about 73,000 clones, 90% of them found once; the top ten carry 9.5%. Sequenced material: peripheral blood, taken after pregnancy. These receptor sequences come from a female donor in good health, enrolled as a control in a pregnancy study.

The gene calls are TRBV19 and TRBJ2-1, with 11 bases that match TRBD1. This CDR3 is built from 16 residues. J lost 7 bases, V lost 3 bases, and 8 bases had no gene match. Germline CDR1 is LNHDA and CDR2 is SQIVND (reference sequence). The CDR3, as DNA: TGTGCCAGTAGTATTGGAGGGACAGGGGGAAAGAATGAGCAGTTCTTC. The encoded protein is CASSIGGTGGKNEQFF.

The chain carries TRBV14 and TRBJ1-1, with a possible D match to TRBD1 (6 bases). Per the germline V gene, CDR1 is SGHDN and CDR2 is FVKESK. The CDR3 consists of 16 residues. Trimming removed 0 bases at V and 3 bases at J, with 14 bases between. The CDR3 DNA sequence: TGTGCCAGCAGCCAAGATCGAGCGCAGGGGTACACTGAAGCTTTCTTT. Translated, it gives CASSQDRAQGYTEAFF.

The V and J genes are TRBV14 and TRBJ1-3; the D is unclear. The CDR3 contains 14 residues. The V gene lost 2 bases and the J gene lost 8 bases, with 13 bases spanning the gap. Germline V gives CDR1 SGHDN, CDR2 FVKESK. CDR3 residues: CASSQFLAADTIYF. CDR3 nucleotides: TGTGCCAGCAGCCAATTCCTAGCCGCGGACACCATATATTTT.

This clone showed up just once. The V and J genes are TRBV4-3 and TRBJ1-2; the D gene is possibly TRBD1 (5 bases). Trimming removed 3 bases from V and 5 bases from J, with 19 bases in between. Germline CDR1 reads LGHNA; CDR2 reads YSLEER. There are 16 residues in the CDR3. CDR3 loop: CASSQLGTPRRYGYTF. The CDR3 DNA is TGCGCCAGCAGCCAGCTCGGGACTCCCCGAAGGTATGGCTACACCTTC.

The rearrangement uses TRBV27 and TRBJ2-7; D might be TRBD2 (6 bases). This CDR3 has 14 amino acids. V lost 5 bases, J lost 1 base, and 12 bases lay in between. The germline V gene has CDR1 MNHEY and CDR2 SMNVEV (reference sequence). CDR3 region: CASSPAGTSYEQYF. Written as DNA, the CDR3 is TGTGCCAGCAGTCCCGCCGGGACTTCCTACGAGCAGTACTTC.